This T cell receptor (beta chain) is drawn from a study of shared clonotypes between healthy human individuals. CD4+ cells were split into CD45RA+ naive and CD45RA-negative memory subsets. CDR3 length equals 13 residues. Germline-derived CDR1 and CDR2 are SGDLS and YYNGEE. V lost 0 bases to trimming and J lost 10 bases, with 13 bases between them. Sequencing was performed with immunoSEQ multiplex PCR; in TCRdb, only in-frame clones are kept and a portion is missing. The top ten clones hold approximately 1.5% of a sample with some 1 million clones, about 74% of them seen once. To note about this clone: The antigen is unknown.

Study results and limitations: Naive subsets tended to show greater estimated richness than memory subsets.

This clonotype was sampled from a man younger than 35 in good health. The chain carries TRBV9 and TRBJ1-1; D not resolved. Sequenced material: memory CD4+ T cells sorted from blood. Subset given: CD45RA-negative fraction. The CDR3 DNA is TGTGCCAGCAGCGTAGGCATGTCTTCTGCAGCTTTCTTT. Translated, it gives CASSVGMSSAAFF. The full variable domain, its missing parts supplied by reference TRBV9 and TRBJ1-1, is DSGVTQTPKHLITATGQRVTLRCSPRSGDLSVYWYQQSLDQGLQFLIQYYNGEERAKGNILERFSAQQFPDLHSELNLSSLELGDSALYFCASSVGMSSAAFFGQGTRLTVV.